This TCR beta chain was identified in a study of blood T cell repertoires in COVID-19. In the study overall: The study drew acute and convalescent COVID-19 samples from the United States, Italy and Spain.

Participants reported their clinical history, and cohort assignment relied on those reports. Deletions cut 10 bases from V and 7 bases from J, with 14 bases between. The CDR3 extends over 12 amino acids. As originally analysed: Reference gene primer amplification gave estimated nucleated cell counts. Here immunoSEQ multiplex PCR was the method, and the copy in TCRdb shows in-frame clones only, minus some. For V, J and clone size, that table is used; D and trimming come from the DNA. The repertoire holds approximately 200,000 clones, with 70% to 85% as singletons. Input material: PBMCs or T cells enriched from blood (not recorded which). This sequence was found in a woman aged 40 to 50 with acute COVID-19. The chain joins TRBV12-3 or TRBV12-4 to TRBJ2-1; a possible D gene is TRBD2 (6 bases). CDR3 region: CAISRGANEQFF. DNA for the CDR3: TGTGCCATCTCCCGCGGGGCAAATGAGCAGTTCTTC.